The clone carrying this TCR beta chain was observed a single time. This sample was included in a study of blood T cell repertoires in COVID-19. TCRdb keeps only in-frame clones here, not all; method: immunoSEQ multiplex PCR. The sample has some 150,000 clones, roughly three quarters seen once. The CDR3 totals 12 residues. The germline V gene encodes CDR1 KGHSH and CDR2 LQKENI. The germline V and J ends were trimmed by 2 bases and 14 bases, with 10 bases remaining between them. This TCR derives from a man aged 45-60 years with active or convalescent COVID-19. Material for sequencing was peripheral blood. The chain links TRBV18 to TRBJ1-6; a possible D gene is TRBD1 (5 bases). CDR3 sequence: CASSPGEGALHF. DNA for the CDR3: TGTGCCAGCTCACCAGGGGAAGGGGCCCTCCACTTT.